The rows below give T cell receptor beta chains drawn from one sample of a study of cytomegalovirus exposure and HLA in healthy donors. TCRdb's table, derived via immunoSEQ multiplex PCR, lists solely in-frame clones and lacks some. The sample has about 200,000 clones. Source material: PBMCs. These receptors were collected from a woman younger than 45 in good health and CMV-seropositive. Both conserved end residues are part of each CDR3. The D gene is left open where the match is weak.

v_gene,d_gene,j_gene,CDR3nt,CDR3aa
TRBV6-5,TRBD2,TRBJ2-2,TGTGCCAGCACCCCAATTAGGGAGGGCGGGGAGCTGTTTTTT,CASTPIREGGELFF
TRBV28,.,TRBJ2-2,TGTGCCAGCAGTTTAGTAAGGGACTCCCTCGTCACCGGGGAGCTGTTTTTT,CASSLVRDSLVTGELFF
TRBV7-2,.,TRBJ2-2,TGTGCCAGCAGTTATAATGGGCCAAACACCGGGGAGCTGTTTTTT,CASSYNGPNTGELFF
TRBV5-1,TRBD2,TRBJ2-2,TGCGCCAGCCAGGGCGGGGGGAACTCGAACACCGGGGAGCTGTTTTTT,CASQGGGNSNTGELFF
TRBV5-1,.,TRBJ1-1,TGCGCCAGCAGCTTGGGGGGCGGGGGCACTGAAGCTTTCTTT,CASSLGGGGTEAFF
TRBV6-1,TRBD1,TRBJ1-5,TGTGCCAGCAGTGAAAATTGGGTCGGGACAGTTAGCAATCAGCCCCAGCATTTT,CASSENWVGTVSNQPQHF
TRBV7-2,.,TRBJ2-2,TGTGCCAGCAGCAGACAAGGCCCTAACACCGGGGAGCTGTTTTTT,CASSRQGPNTGELFF
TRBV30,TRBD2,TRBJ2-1,TGTGCCTGGAGTGTACTTGGGCTAGCGGGCAATGAGCAGTTCTTC,CAWSVLGLAGNEQFF
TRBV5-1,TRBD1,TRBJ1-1,TGCGCCAGCAGCTCAACTACAGGGGTGGGCACTGAAGCTTTCTTT,CASSSTTGVGTEAFF
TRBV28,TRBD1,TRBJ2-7,TGTGCCAGCAGGGGACAGGGGTTTGACGAGCAGTACTTC,CASRGQGFDEQYF
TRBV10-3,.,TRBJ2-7,TGTGCCATCAGTGGGGCTGACAGGAACTCCTACGAGCAGTACTTC,CAISGADRNSYEQYF
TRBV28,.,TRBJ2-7,TGTGCCAGCAGTCCCGGACAGTCCTACGAGCAGTACTTC,CASSPGQSYEQYF
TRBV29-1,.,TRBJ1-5,TGCAGCGTTGCATTGGGGGCCAGTAATCAGCCCCAGCATTTT,CSVALGASNQPQHF
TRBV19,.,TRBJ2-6,TGTGCCAGTAGTAAATCAGGGGCTGGGGCCAACGTCCTGACTTTC,CASSKSGAGANVLTF
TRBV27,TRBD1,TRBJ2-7,TGTGCCAGCAGTGGACAGGGTCCCTACGAGCAGTACTTC,CASSGQGPYEQYF
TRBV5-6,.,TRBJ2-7,TGTGCCAGCAGCTTGGGAATGGCCGTTTCCTACGAGCAGTACTTC,CASSLGMAVSYEQYF
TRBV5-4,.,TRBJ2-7,TGTGCCAGCAGCTTGGTTGGGCGGGACAGCTCCTACGAGCAGTACTTC,CASSLVGRDSSYEQYF